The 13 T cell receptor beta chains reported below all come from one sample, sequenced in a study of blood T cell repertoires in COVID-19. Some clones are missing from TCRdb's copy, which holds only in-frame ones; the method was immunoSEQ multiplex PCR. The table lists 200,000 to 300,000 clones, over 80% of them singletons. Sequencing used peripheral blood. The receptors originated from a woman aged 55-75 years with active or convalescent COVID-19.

The CDR3 DNA reads as TGTGCCAGCAGCCCCCGACAGGGGTATGGCTACACCTTC. As protein: CASSPRQGYGYTF. The chain recombines TRBV9 with TRBJ1-2; 8 bases fit TRBD1. Per germline, CDR1 SGDLS and CDR2 YYNGEE. V was pared by 4 bases and J by 5 bases, with 4 bases of the junction left unmatched. The CDR3 is 13 amino acids.

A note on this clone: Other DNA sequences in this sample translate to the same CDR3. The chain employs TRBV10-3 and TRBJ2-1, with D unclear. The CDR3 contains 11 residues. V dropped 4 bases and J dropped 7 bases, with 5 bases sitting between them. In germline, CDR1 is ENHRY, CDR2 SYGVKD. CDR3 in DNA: TGTGCCATCAGTGTAGTTAATGAGCAGTTCTTC. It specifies CAISVVNEQFF.

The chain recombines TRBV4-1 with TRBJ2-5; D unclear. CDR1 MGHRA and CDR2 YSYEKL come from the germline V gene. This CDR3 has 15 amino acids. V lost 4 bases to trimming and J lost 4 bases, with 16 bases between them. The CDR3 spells CASSRAGQQRETQYF. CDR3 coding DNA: TGCGCCAGCAGCCGGGCCGGCCAACAGAGAGAGACCCAGTACTTC.

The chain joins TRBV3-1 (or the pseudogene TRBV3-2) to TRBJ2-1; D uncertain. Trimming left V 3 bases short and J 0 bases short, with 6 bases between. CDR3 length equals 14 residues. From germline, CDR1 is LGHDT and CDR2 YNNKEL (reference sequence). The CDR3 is CASSQMSSYNEQFF. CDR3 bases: TGTGCCAGCAGCCAGATGAGCTCCTACAATGAGCAGTTCTTC.

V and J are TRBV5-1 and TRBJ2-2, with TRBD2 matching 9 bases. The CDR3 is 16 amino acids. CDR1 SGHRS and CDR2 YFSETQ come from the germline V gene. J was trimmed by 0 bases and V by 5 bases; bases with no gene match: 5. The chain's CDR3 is CASRTSGGSNTGELFF. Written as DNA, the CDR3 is TGCGCCAGCAGGACTAGCGGAGGATCGAACACCGGGGAGCTGTTTTTT.

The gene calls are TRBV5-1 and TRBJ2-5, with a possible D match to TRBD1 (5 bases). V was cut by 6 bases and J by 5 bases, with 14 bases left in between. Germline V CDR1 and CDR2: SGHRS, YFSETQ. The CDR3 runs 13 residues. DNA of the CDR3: TGCGCCAGCAACCAACTGGGGCGTGAGACCCAGTACTTC. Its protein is CASNQLGRETQYF. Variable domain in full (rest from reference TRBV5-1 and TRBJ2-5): KAGVTQTPRYLIKTRGQQVTLSCSPISGHRSVSWYQQTPGQGLQFLFEYFSETQRNKGNFPGRFSGRQFSNSRSEMNVSTLELGDSALYLCASNQLGRETQYFGPGTRLLVL.

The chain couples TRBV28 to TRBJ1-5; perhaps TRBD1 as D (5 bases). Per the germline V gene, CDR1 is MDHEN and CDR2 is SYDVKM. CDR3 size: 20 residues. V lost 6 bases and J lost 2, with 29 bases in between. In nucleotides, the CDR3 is TGTGCCAGCAGCTCGGCGTGGGGAACCGGGGGGGGTGTAGGCAATCAGCCCCAGCATTTT. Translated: CASSSAWGTGGGVGNQPQHF. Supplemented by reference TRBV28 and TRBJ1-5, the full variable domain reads DVKVTQSSRYLVKRTGEKVFLECVQDMDHENMFWYRQDPGLGLRLIYFSYDVKMKEKGDIPEGYSVSREKKERFSLILESASTNQTSMYLCASSSAWGTGGGVGNQPQHFGDGTRLSIL.

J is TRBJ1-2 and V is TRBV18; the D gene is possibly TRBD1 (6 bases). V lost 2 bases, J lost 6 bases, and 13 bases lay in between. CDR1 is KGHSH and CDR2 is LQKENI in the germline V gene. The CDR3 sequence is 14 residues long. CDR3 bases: TGTGCCAGCTCACCAAACAGGGCGTCAGATGGCTACACCTTC. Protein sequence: CASSPNRASDGYTF.

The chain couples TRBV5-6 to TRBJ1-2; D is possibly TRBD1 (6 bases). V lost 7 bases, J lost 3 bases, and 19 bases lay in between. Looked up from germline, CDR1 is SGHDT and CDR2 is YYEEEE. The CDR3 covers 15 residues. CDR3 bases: TGTGCCAGCTCACCACGGACAGTGACCGACTATGGCTACACCTTC. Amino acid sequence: CASSPRTVTDYGYTF.

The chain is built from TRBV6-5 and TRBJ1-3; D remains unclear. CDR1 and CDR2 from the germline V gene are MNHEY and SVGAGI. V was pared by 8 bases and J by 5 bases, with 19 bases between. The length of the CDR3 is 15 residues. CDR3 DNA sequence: TGTGCCAGCTCTAAGGCCACGGGGTTACGAAACACCATATATTTT. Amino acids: CASSKATGLRNTIYF.

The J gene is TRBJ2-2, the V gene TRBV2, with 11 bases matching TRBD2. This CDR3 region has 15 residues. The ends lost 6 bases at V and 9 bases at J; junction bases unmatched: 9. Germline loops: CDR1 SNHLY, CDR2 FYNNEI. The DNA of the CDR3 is TGTGCCAGCAGGGTGGGACTAGCGGTATCCCGGGAGCTGTTTTTT. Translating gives CASRVGLAVSRELFF.

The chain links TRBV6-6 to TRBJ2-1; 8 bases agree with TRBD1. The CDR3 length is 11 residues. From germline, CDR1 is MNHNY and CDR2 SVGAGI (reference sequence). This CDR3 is CAGGTGNEQFF. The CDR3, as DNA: TGTGCGGGCGGGACAGGCAATGAGCAGTTCTTC.

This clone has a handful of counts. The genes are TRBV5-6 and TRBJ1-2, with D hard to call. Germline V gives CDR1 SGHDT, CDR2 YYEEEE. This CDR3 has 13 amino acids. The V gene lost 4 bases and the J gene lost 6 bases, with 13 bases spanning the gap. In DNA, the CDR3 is TGTGCCAGCAGCCCCTACGGGCGGGATGGCTACACCTTC. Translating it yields CASSPYGRDGYTF.